A single sample is the source of the 32 T cell receptor beta chains below, sequenced in a study of T cells after yellow fever vaccination. Each CDR3 protein is one row after TCRdb ran MiXCR on the 5' RACE reads. The sample consists of 500,000 to 650,000 distinct CDR3 sequences, around 17% of them appearing once. The sample consisted of PBMCs, taken 4 to 6 days after the first yellow fever vaccination. Receptors originate from a man aged 18 to 35 who received the YFV17D yellow fever vaccine.

This clonotype was counted a few times. The CDR3 spells CASSQDRGALDTQYF. The CDR3 coding sequence is TGCGCCAGCAGCCAAGACCGGGGGGCCCTGGATACGCAGTATTTT. The gene calls are TRBV4-3 and TRBJ2-3; D might be TRBD2 (7 bases). CDR1 LGHNA and CDR2 YSLEER come from the germline V gene. V lost 0 bases and J lost 6, with 13 bases in between. This CDR3 spans 15 amino acids.

The sample holds many counts of this clonotype. The chain is built from TRBV27 and TRBJ1-6; TRBD1 might be the D (6 bases). Trimming shortened V by 5 bases and J by 0 bases, and 14 bases separated the two germline ends. CDR1 is MNHEY, CDR2 SMNVEV, per germline (reference sequence). The CDR3 is 17 amino acids. Here the CDR3 reads CASSQQGRGSYNSPLHF. CDR3 DNA sequence: TGTGCCAGCAGTCAACAGGGTCGGGGCTCCTATAATTCACCCCTCCACTTT.

The table lists this clonotype with a few counts. This rearrangement joins TRBV12-3 or TRBV12-4 to TRBJ1-2, with TRBD1 matching 10 bases. J was trimmed by 6 bases and V by 7 bases; bases with no gene match: 11. CDR3 length equals 15 residues. In nucleotides, the CDR3 is TGTGCCAGCACCTTCCAAGGGACAGGGGACAATGGCTACACCTTC. Its translation: CASTFQGTGDNGYTF.

The gene calls are TRBV12-3 or TRBV12-4 and TRBJ1-1; 7 bases are shared with TRBD1. Trimming took 7 bases from V and 0 from J; bases not matched to a gene: 5. The CDR3 covers 14 residues. CDR3 region: CASTHRGMNTEAFF. CDR3 nucleotides: TGTGCCAGCACCCACAGGGGCATGAACACTGAAGCTTTCTTT.

This clonotype turned up a few times. V gene TRBV5-1 combines with J gene TRBJ1-1; D unclear. The V gene's germline CDR1 is SGHRS and CDR2 YFSETQ. Trimming cost V 4 bases and J 3 bases, with 10 bases left between them. CDR3 length: 13 residues. The CDR3 loop reads CASSVGKYTEAFF. CDR3 nucleotides: TGCGCCAGCAGCGTCGGAAAGTACACTGAAGCTTTCTTT.

The rearrangement links TRBV5-1 to TRBJ1-2; the D gene is possibly TRBD1 (5 bases). The germline gives CDR1 SGHRS, CDR2 YFSETQ. The length of the CDR3 is 13 residues. V lost 4 bases and J 3 bases, leaving 10 bases between the germline ends. As DNA, the CDR3 is TGCGCCAGCAGCGTCGAACAGGACTATGGCTACACCTTC. The encoded protein is CASSVEQDYGYTF.

The rearrangement joins TRBV27 to TRBJ2-3; 8 bases agree with TRBD2. With V trimmed by 5 bases and J by 5 bases, 6 bases remained unmatched. The germline CDR1 and CDR2 sequences are MNHEY and SMNVEV (reference sequence). The CDR3 contains 14 residues. CDR3 in DNA: TGTGCCAGCAGTGGACTAGCTGCCGGAGATACGCAGTATTTT. Protein product: CASSGLAAGDTQYF.

The gene calls are TRBV7-2 and TRBJ2-5, with 10 bases identical to TRBD2. The J segment lost 4 bases and the V segment lost 5 bases, leaving 4 bases of the junction unmatched. Germline assignment: CDR1 SGHTA and CDR2 FQGNSA. The CDR3 has 14 residues. The CDR3 protein is CASSQLAGVETQYF. CDR3 bases: TGTGCCAGCAGCCAGCTAGCGGGGGTAGAGACCCAGTACTTC.

This clonotype was observed a few times. The genes are TRBV2 and TRBJ2-1; 9 bases are shared with TRBD2. The junction had 4 bases not matched to a gene; V was cut back by 4 bases and J by 3 bases. Germline V gene lookup returns CDR1 SNHLY and CDR2 FYNNEI. The CDR3 covers 15 residues. The CDR3 DNA reads TGTGCCAGCAGTGGCGAAGCGGGGGGCTACAATGAGCAGTTCTTC. This translates into CASSGEAGGYNEQFF.

This clonotype showed up many times. This rearrangement joins TRBV7-2 to TRBJ1-6; D remains ambiguous. The germline V gene has CDR1 SGHTA and CDR2 FQGNSA. The V end was cut by 2 bases, the J end by 11 bases, with 10 bases between. This CDR3 is 13 amino acids long. The CDR3 bases are TGTGCCAGCAGCTTAACAACCGCCCCACCCCTCCACTTT. Translating it yields CASSLTTAPPLHF.

The chain has TRBV7-9 and TRBJ1-6; 7 bases map to TRBD1. This CDR3 comprises 15 residues. V gave up 5 bases and J gave up 9 bases; unmatched junction bases: 10. Germline-derived CDR1 and CDR2 are SEHNR and FQNEAQ (reference sequence). CDR3 in DNA: TGTGCCAGCAGCCCCCGACAGGGATCTCTTTCACCCCTCCACTTT. It is translated as CASSPRQGSLSPLHF.

The rearrangement uses TRBV5-1 and TRBJ1-4, with D hard to call. CDR1 SGHRS and CDR2 YFSETQ come from the germline V gene. V was cut by 2 bases and J by 8 bases, with 19 bases left in between. The CDR3 covers 16 residues. The CDR3 here is CASSFVWGPDEEKLFF. The CDR3, as DNA: TGCGCCAGCAGCTTTGTTTGGGGTCCCGACGAAGAAAAACTGTTTTTT.

The V call is TRBV9, the J call TRBJ2-1; D tentatively reads TRBD1 or TRBD2 (5 bases each). CDR1 and CDR2 (germline): SGDLS, YYNGEE. V dropped 0 bases and J dropped 0 bases, with 13 bases sitting between them. The CDR3 spans 17 residues. In DNA form, the CDR3 reads TGTGCCAGCAGCGTAGGGGCAGGGACGGGCTCCTACAATGAGCAGTTCTTC. This translates into CASSVGAGTGSYNEQFF.

The V gene is TRBV10-3, the J gene TRBJ2-7, with D perhaps TRBD2 (6 bases). The CDR3 runs to 17 residues. Germline V gene lookup returns CDR1 ENHRY and CDR2 SYGVKD. The V end lost 2 bases, the J end lost 3 bases, and 20 bases lay between the germline ends. CDR3 region: CAISEGPPRGSSYEQYV. CDR3 sequence (DNA): TGTGCCATCAGTGAGGGCCCACCTCGGGGGAGCAGCTACGAGCAGTACGTC.

This clonotype was seen a few times. This chain links TRBV5-1 with TRBJ2-3; D is possibly TRBD2 (6 bases). V was clipped by 4 bases and J by 0 bases, with 15 bases between them. This CDR3 has 16 residues. Germline CDR1 and CDR2: SGHRS and YFSETQ. The CDR3 bases are TGCGCCAGCAGCACTGCTAGCGCAACTAGCACAGATACGCAGTATTTT. This translates into CASSTASATSTDTQYF.

This clonotype was seen many times. The chain has TRBV5-1 and TRBJ1-2; D might be TRBD1 (5 bases). Looked up from germline, CDR1 is SGHRS and CDR2 is YFSETQ. This CDR3 contains 13 residues. Trimming removed 6 bases at V and 3 bases at J, with 12 bases between. DNA for the CDR3: TGCGCCAGCACCTGGGGGTATGACTATGGCTACACCTTC. Its translation is CASTWGYDYGYTF.

The rearrangement links TRBV4-1 to TRBJ1-1; D ambiguous. V was shortened by 1 base and J by 6 bases, with 9 bases between the two germline ends. Germline CDR1 MGHRA, CDR2 YSYEKL. The CDR3 is made up of 13 amino acids. CDR3 sequence reads: CASSQATGPEAFF. CDR3 sequence (DNA): TGCGCCAGCAGCCAAGCGACGGGCCCTGAAGCTTTCTTT.

V is TRBV5-1 and J is TRBJ2-1; tentatively, D is TRBD2 (6 bases). The germline CDR1 and CDR2 sequences are SGHRS and YFSETQ. This CDR3 has 14 amino acids. V lost 0 bases and J 10 bases, leaving 14 bases between the germline ends. The CDR3 bases are TGCGCCAGCAGCTTGGGACACGGGACTTCCGAGCAGTTCTTC. It specifies CASSLGHGTSEQFF.

This chain links TRBV6-1 with TRBJ2-5; D gene unclear. V was trimmed by 1 base and J by 2 bases, leaving 8 bases between them. Germline-derived CDR1 and CDR2 are MNHNS and SASEGT. The CDR3 sequence is 14 residues long. The CDR3 DNA reads TGTGCCAGCAGTGAAGAGACATTACAAGAGACCCAGTACTTC. It codes for CASSEETLQETQYF.

The rearrangement joins TRBV4-3 to TRBJ2-7; D ambiguous. The V and J ends lost 6 bases and 3 bases respectively, with 18 bases between them. Germline V lookup: CDR1 LGHNA, CDR2 YSLEER. The length of the CDR3 is 15 residues. CDR3 coding DNA: TGCGCCAGCAGTTCGTTCAGATCAGGTTACTACGAGCAGTACTTC. This codes for CASSSFRSGYYEQYF.

The chain couples TRBV20-1 to TRBJ2-1, with D possibly called TRBD1 or TRBD2 (7 bases each). Deletions cut 4 bases from V and 11 bases from J, with 15 bases between. CDR3 length: 12 residues. Germline V gene sequence: CDR1 DFQATT, CDR2 SNEGSKA (reference sequence). CDR3 amino acids: CSATGQRDKQFF. The CDR3, as DNA: TGCAGTGCTACGGGACAGCGGGATAAGCAGTTCTTC.

In this sample, this clonotype turned up a few times. This chain joins TRBV4-3 and TRBJ2-1; 8 bases fit TRBD2. This CDR3 has 14 amino acids. Germline assignment: CDR1 LGHNA and CDR2 YSLEER. V was pared by 8 bases and J by 4 bases, with 7 bases of the junction left unmatched. CDR3 protein: CASGMAGGYNEQFF. CDR3 bases: TGCGCCAGCGGTATGGCGGGGGGATACAATGAGCAGTTCTTC.

This clonotype has just a few counts. The rearrangement joins TRBV5-1 to TRBJ1-6; D gene uncertain. The V end lost 0 bases, the J end lost 8 bases, and 6 bases lay between the germline ends. CDR1 SGHRS and CDR2 YFSETQ come from the germline V gene. The CDR3 contains 13 residues. The CDR3 protein is CASSLERHSPLHF. CDR3 nucleotide sequence: TGCGCCAGCAGCTTGGAAAGACATTCACCCCTCCACTTT.

This sequence joins TRBV3-1 and TRBJ2-3; 9 bases map to TRBD2. Germline values: CDR1 LGHDT, CDR2 YNNKEL (reference sequence). J gave up 4 bases and V 8 bases, and 7 bases lay outside the gene matches. The CDR3 loop spans 14 amino acids. CDR3 DNA sequence: TGTGCCAGCGGTTTGACTAGCGGTGCAGATACGCAGTATTTT. This sequence encodes CASGLTSGADTQYF.

This clonotype has a handful of counts. The CDR3 coding sequence is TGTGCCAGCAGCTTGGGACAGGGGAGGACGGTGGATGAGCAGTTCTTC. Residues: CASSLGQGRTVDEQFF. The gene calls are TRBV5-4 and TRBJ2-1; 8 positions match TRBD1. The trim removed 0 bases at V and 8 bases at J, leaving 10 bases unmatched. CDR1 is SGHNT and CDR2 is YYREEE in the germline V gene (reference sequence). The CDR3 has 16 residues.

The chain combines TRBV7-2 with TRBJ2-1; D is unclear. V lost 5 bases, J lost 5 bases, and 10 bases lay in between. In germline, CDR1 is SGHTA, CDR2 FQGNSA. CDR3 size: 13 residues. The CDR3 region is CASSHDENNEQFF. CDR3 DNA sequence: TGTGCCAGCAGCCATGACGAGAACAATGAGCAGTTCTTC.

The chain has TRBV20-1 and TRBJ1-2; 7 bases align to TRBD1. The CDR3 is made up of 17 amino acids. The germline V gene has CDR1 DFQATT and CDR2 SNEGSKA (reference sequence). V trimming: 0 bases; J trimming: 8 bases; junction bases outside the gene matches: 18. The CDR3 here is CSARDPRQGYLRLGYTF. DNA for the CDR3: TGCAGTGCTAGAGATCCCCGACAGGGTTATCTCAGGTTAGGCTACACCTTC.

This clonotype was detected a few times. The chain has TRBV4-1 and TRBJ2-7, with D possibly called TRBD1 or TRBD2 (5 bases each). CDR1 is MGHRA, CDR2 YSYEKL, per germline. This CDR3 is built from 14 residues. The V end was cut by 8 bases, the J end by 7 bases, with 21 bases between. The CDR3 spells CASGTPGQSREQYV. CDR3 DNA: TGCGCCAGCGGGACCCCGGGCCAATCTAGAGAGCAGTACGTC.

The V gene is TRBV5-1, the J gene TRBJ2-1; 13 nucleotides line up with TRBD2. CDR3 length: 16 residues. Germline loops: CDR1 SGHRS, CDR2 YFSETQ. The V segment lost 4 bases and the J segment 8 bases; nucleotides outside the gene matches: 9. CDR3 region: CASSLGLAGVSDEQFF. The CDR3 coding sequence is TGCGCCAGCAGCCTTGGACTAGCGGGGGTTTCTGATGAGCAGTTCTTC.

This clonotype occurred many times. The rearrangement joins TRBV20-1 to TRBJ2-3; TRBD2 matches at 10 bases. The CDR3 totals 18 residues. Germline V gene data show CDR1 as DFQATT and CDR2 as SNEGSKA (reference sequence). V shed 3 bases and J 4 bases; nucleotides not matched to a gene: 16. For the CDR3, the DNA is TGCAGTGCTAGGGTTGCCCAGCGGGGGGGCCAGTCTGCAGATACGCAGTATTTT. This translates into CSARVAQRGGQSADTQYF.

This clonotype was recorded only once. The V and J genes are TRBV12-3 or TRBV12-4 and TRBJ1-6, with a possible D match to TRBD1 (6 bases). V was pared by 3 bases and J by 7 bases, with 10 bases between. The CDR3 totals 14 residues. CDR3: CASSFSQGNSPLHF. The CDR3 bases are TGTGCCAGCAGTTTCAGTCAGGGGAATTCACCCCTCCACTTT.

This clonotype was seen only once. The J gene is TRBJ2-1, the V gene TRBV7-2; the match to TRBD1 covers 7 bases. Germline V lookup: CDR1 SGHTA, CDR2 FQGNSA. The CDR3 covers 14 residues. V trimming: 5 bases; J trimming: 3 bases; junction bases outside the gene matches: 4. CDR3 sequence reads: CASSNRDSYNEQFF. The CDR3 coding sequence is TGTGCCAGCAGCAATCGGGACAGCTACAATGAGCAGTTCTTC. Combining the CDR3 with reference TRBV7-2 and TRBJ2-1 gives the whole variable domain GAGVSQSPSNKVTEKGKDVELRCDPISGHTALYWYRQSLGQGLEFLIYFQGNSAPDKSGLPSDRFSAERTGGSVSTLTIQRTQQEDSAVYLCASSNRDSYNEQFFGPGTRLTVL.